This passage covers 22 T cell receptor beta chains from one sample sequenced in a study of breast tumors, draining lymph nodes, adjacent tissues. MiXCR, run by TCRdb on the multiplex PCR reads, gives a single entry per CDR3 protein. The sample holds about 200,000 distinct CDR3 sequences, over 25% seen once. Axillary draining lymph nodes of breast cancer patients supplied the node samples. Source material: axillary lymph node tissue. These receptors were obtained from a female donor with breast cancer. Some clones in this sample may be carry-over from other donors' samples.

Remarks on this clonotype: Since a much larger clone is just one base distant, this may be a read error. V is TRBV7-9 and J is TRBJ2-7; weak D call: TRBD2 (5 bases). The CDR3 is 17 residues long. Germline-derived CDR1 and CDR2 are SEHNR and FQNEAQ (reference sequence). CDR3 amino acids: CASSVAPDPTRAGEKYF. CDR3 DNA sequence: TGTGCCAGCAGCGTAGCTCCGGACCCCACTAGGGCCGGCGAGAAGTACTTC. The whole variable domain, remainder taken from reference TRBV7-9 and TRBJ2-7, is DTGVSQNPRHKITKRGQNVTFRCDPISEHNRLYWYRQTLGQGPEFLTYFQNEAQLEKSRLLSDRFSAERPKGSFSTLEIQRTEQGDSAMYLCASSVAPDPTRAGEKYFGPGTRLTVT.

About this clonotype: Germline and junction disagree at one end, which may indicate a read error. This chain links TRBV9 with TRBJ2-1; D not certain. CDR1 is SGDLS and CDR2 is YYNGEE in the germline V gene. The CDR3 runs to 17 residues. The CDR3 spells CASSSHSGGAYGTEQLF. DNA of the CDR3: TGTGCCAGCAGCTCACATTCGGGCGGAGCATACGGCACTGAGCAGCTCTTC.

The sample holds many counts of this clonotype. The chain carries TRBV20-1 and TRBJ2-2, with 9 bases that match TRBD2. J was trimmed by 4 bases and V by 5 bases; bases with no gene match: 2. CDR3 length: 13 residues. Germline V lookup: CDR1 DFQATT, CDR2 SNEGSKA (reference sequence). The DNA of the CDR3 is TGCAGTGCTCAGACTAGCGGCACCGGGGAGCTGTTTTTT. Translating it yields CSAQTSGTGELFF.

This clonotype has a count of ten or more. For the CDR3, the DNA is TGCAGTGCTAGAGAGGTCTTTACAGGGACCCCTTACGAGCAGTACTTC. This gives the protein CSAREVFTGTPYEQYF. The V gene is TRBV20-1, the J gene TRBJ2-7, with D possibly being TRBD1 (6 bases). V shed 0 bases and J shed 4 bases, with 19 bases lying between them. In germline, CDR1 is DFQATT, CDR2 SNEGSKA (reference sequence). CDR3 length: 16 residues.

This clonotype was detected ten times or more. The chain is built from TRBV19 and TRBJ1-2; no reliable D call. CDR3 length: 13 amino acids. V shed 3 bases and J shed 4 bases, with 9 bases lying between them. Per germline, CDR1 LNHDA and CDR2 SQIVND (reference sequence). The CDR3 protein is CASSIRGAYGYTF. DNA of the CDR3: TGTGCCAGTAGTATCCGGGGTGCCTATGGCTACACCTTC.

The chain combines TRBV20-1 with TRBJ1-3; maybe TRBD1 (6 bases). CDR1 is DFQATT, CDR2 SNEGSKA, per germline (reference sequence). The CDR3 has 17 residues. V lost 1 base and J 0 bases, leaving 16 bases between the germline ends. The chain's CDR3 is CSARVLGTGISGNTIYF. CDR3 nucleotide sequence: TGCAGTGCTAGAGTCCTGGGCACAGGGATCTCTGGAAACACCATATATTTT.

This clonotype was picked up a small number of times. The V gene is TRBV6-2 or TRBV6-3, the J gene TRBJ2-1; 13 bases align to TRBD2. V gave up 7 bases and J gave up 11 bases; unmatched junction bases: 8. CDR3 length: 14 amino acids. Germline CDR1 MNHEY, CDR2 SVGEGT. The CDR3: CASNKLAGGPKQFF. CDR3 DNA: TGTGCCAGCAATAAACTAGCGGGAGGGCCGAAGCAGTTCTTC.

This clonotype was detected ten times or more. The chain combines TRBV15 with TRBJ2-1; a possible D gene is TRBD2 (5 bases). V shed 3 bases and J shed 5 bases, with 8 bases lying between them. This CDR3 region has 13 residues. Per the germline V gene, CDR1 is LNHNV and CDR2 is YYDKDF (reference sequence). Written as DNA, the CDR3 is TGTGCCACCAGCAGGGGAGCTAACAATGAGCAGTTCTTC. As protein: CATSRGANNEQFF.

This clonotype was recorded many times. Mismatch with germline at one junction end may stem from a read error. The chain uses TRBV7-2 and TRBJ2-3, with D possibly TRBD2 on 5 matching bases. Germline V gene sequence: CDR1 SGHTA, CDR2 FQGNSA. The CDR3 runs to 14 residues. The CDR3 nucleotides read TGTGCCGGCAGCTTCGGTTCCGGGGCAGATACGCAGTATTTT. The encoded protein is CAGSFGSGADTQYF. The variable domain in full, completed from reference TRBV7-2 and TRBJ2-3, reads GAGVSQSPSNKVTEKGKDVELRCDPISGHTALYWYRQSLGQGLEFLIYFQGNSAPDKSGLPSDRFSAERTGGSVSTLTIQRTQQEDSAVYLCAGSFGSGADTQYFGPGTRLTVL.

Notes on this clonotype: The junction and the germline gene differ at one end; a read error may be behind it. This rearrangement joins TRBV20-1 to TRBJ2-6, with D perhaps given as TRBD1 or TRBD2 (5 bases each). The germline V gene has CDR1 DFQATT and CDR2 SNEGSKA (reference sequence). The CDR3 extends over 13 amino acids. The CDR3 loop is CSASAYGANALTF. The CDR3 DNA follows: TGCAGTGCTAGTGCCTACGGGGCCAACGCCCTGACTTTC.

About this clonotype: It may be a read error: a sequence one base away is much more abundant. This rearrangement joins TRBV5-6 to TRBJ2-7, with D possibly TRBD1 on 5 matching bases. The germline V and J ends were trimmed by 2 bases and 4 bases, with 13 bases remaining between them. Looked up from germline, CDR1 is SGHDT and CDR2 is YYEEEE. This CDR3 is built from 14 residues. The CDR3, as DNA: TGTGCCAGCAGCTTTGCGCCGACAGAGTACGAGCAGTACTTC. Translating it yields CASSFAPTEYEQYF.

The chain is built from TRBV6-1 and TRBJ1-6, with D possibly TRBD1 on 5 matching bases. There are 16 residues in the CDR3. The germline CDR1 and CDR2 sequences are MNHNS and SASEGT. The V and J ends lost 5 bases and 9 bases respectively, with 20 bases between them. The CDR3 protein is CASSPSVGDSTSPLHF. DNA for the CDR3: TGTGCCAGCAGTCCGTCGGTGGGGGACTCTACTTCACCCCTCCACTTT.

The sample holds many counts of this clonotype. The V and J genes are TRBV20-1 and TRBJ2-7, with unresolved D. V was shortened by 0 bases and J by 3 bases, with 12 bases between the two germline ends. CDR3 length equals 14 residues. Per the germline V gene, CDR1 is DFQATT and CDR2 is SNEGSKA (reference sequence). The CDR3 here is CSARDPVGGYEQYF. Here the CDR3 DNA reads TGCAGTGCTAGAGATCCCGTGGGCGGCTACGAGCAGTACTTC.

This clonotype was counted ten times or more. The rearrangement joins TRBV30 to TRBJ1-6; D is undetermined. The CDR3 spans 14 residues. Germline CDR1 reads GTSNPN; CDR2 reads SVGIG (reference sequence). The V gene lost 3 bases and the J gene lost 10 bases, with 16 bases spanning the gap. The CDR3 spells CAWRGTGEWSPLHF. Here the CDR3 DNA reads TGTGCCTGGAGGGGAACGGGAGAATGGTCACCCCTCCACTTT.

This clonotype occurred many times. The chain is built from TRBV5-1 and TRBJ2-3; D is unresolved. The V and J ends lost 6 bases and 0 bases respectively, with 5 bases between them. The CDR3 is 12 amino acids. Looked up from germline, CDR1 is SGHRS and CDR2 is YFSETQ. The CDR3 is CASTDSTDTQYF. In DNA, the CDR3 is TGCGCCAGCACCGACAGCACAGATACGCAGTATTTT.

The sample holds many counts of this clonotype. The CDR3 DNA is TGTGCCAGCAGCCCCCGGGACCTGACCTACAATGAGCAGTTCTTC. It codes for CASSPRDLTYNEQFF. The chain couples TRBV9 to TRBJ2-1; either TRBD1 or TRBD2 may supply D (5 bases each). The CDR3 is 15 residues long. From germline, CDR1 is SGDLS and CDR2 YYNGEE. Trimming removed 4 bases from V and 2 bases from J, with 13 bases in between. The whole variable domain, remainder taken from reference TRBV9 and TRBJ2-1, is DSGVTQTPKHLITATGQRVTLRCSPRSGDLSVYWYQQSLDQGLQFLIQYYNGEERAKGNILERFSAQQFPDLHSELNLSSLELGDSALYFCASSPRDLTYNEQFFGPGTRLTVL.

This clonotype was found a few times. The V and J genes are TRBV10-3 and TRBJ2-2; 7 nucleotides agree with TRBD1. Unmatched junction bases numbered 8, after V lost 3 bases and J lost 7 bases. Germline V gives CDR1 ENHRY, CDR2 SYGVKD. The CDR3 loop spans 15 amino acids. The CDR3 nucleotides read TGTGCCATCAGTGATGGTCCAGGGGGTAGCGGGGAGCTGTTTTTT. It codes for CAISDGPGGSGELFF.

Only a few counts were recorded for this clonotype. Mismatch with germline at one junction end may stem from a read error. The chain uses TRBV20-1 and TRBJ1-4; 7 bases are a match to TRBD1. Germline V gene data show CDR1 as DFQATT and CDR2 as SNEGSKA (reference sequence). The CDR3 is 13 residues long. DNA of the CDR3: TGCAGTGCTAGGGGACAGAACCATGAAAGACTGTTTTTT. It encodes CSARGQNHERLFF.

The V call is TRBV10-3, the J call TRBJ1-1, with 8 bases aligning to TRBD1. V lost 6 bases and J lost 4; bases outside the gene matches: 1. The germline V gene has CDR1 ENHRY and CDR2 SYGVKD. The CDR3 runs 12 residues. The CDR3 region has the DNA TGTGCCATCAGGACAGGGGTCACTGAAGCTTTCTTT. Its translation: CAIRTGVTEAFF.

To note about this clonotype: A read error is likely, as this CDR3 ends without the conserved phenylalanine or tryptophan. The chain uses TRBV19 and TRBJ2-1, with TRBD2 matching 8 bases. V shed 3 bases and J 0 bases; nucleotides not matched to a gene: 4. Germline assignment: CDR1 LNHDA and CDR2 SQIVND (reference sequence). The CDR3 totals 16 residues. The CDR3 reads CASSISAGGSYNEQFS. Written as DNA, the CDR3 is TGTGCCAGTAGTATCTCTGCGGGGGGCTCCTACAATGAGCAGTTCTCC.

This chain joins TRBV20-1 and TRBJ1-1; 8 bases match TRBD1. The germline CDR1 and CDR2 sequences are DFQATT and SNEGSKA (reference sequence). This CDR3 is 14 amino acids long. Trimming cost V 4 bases and J 0 bases; bases outside gene matches: 4. CDR3 nucleotides: TGCAGTGCTATGCAGGGGGCGATGAACACTGAAGCTTTCTTT. Protein sequence: CSAMQGAMNTEAFF.

This clonotype was detected ten times or more. The chain has TRBV11-2 and TRBJ2-5; 12 bases align to TRBD2. The CDR3 loop spans 14 amino acids. Germline CDR1 and CDR2: SGHAT and FQNNGV. The ends lost 4 bases at V and 4 bases at J; junction bases unmatched: 1. Here the CDR3 reads CASSWGLAGETQYF. The CDR3 coding sequence is TGTGCCAGCAGCTGGGGACTAGCGGGAGAGACCCAGTACTTC.